The 30 T cell receptor beta chains in this list originate from one sample, sequenced in a study of molecular identifiers for immune sequencing clone quantification. One entry per CDR3 protein, called by TCRdb with MiXCR from the PCR reads. Of more than 250,000 distinct CDR3 sequences in the sample, over 20% were seen once. Sample: naive CD8+ T cells from blood, with Jurkat cell RNA spiked in. As for subset: FACS-sorted CD8+CD4-CCR7+CD45RA+ naive T cells. These receptors all come from a human donor in good health. Some libraries in this study had Jurkat cell RNA spiked in.

Concerning this clonotype itself: A much larger clone is a single base away; this may be a read error. The V gene is TRBV27, the J gene TRBJ2-2, with D maybe TRBD2 (5 bases). The CDR3 spans 15 residues. Looked up from germline, CDR1 is MNHEY and CDR2 is SMNVEV (reference sequence). CDR3 in DNA: TGTGCCAGCAGTTTATCGCCCGAGGCCGCCGGGGAGCTGCTTTTT. Translating it yields CASSLSPEAAGELLF.

This clonotype appeared many times. V and J are TRBV6-2 or TRBV6-3 and TRBJ2-7; 9 bases are shared with TRBD1. The germline CDR1 and CDR2 sequences are MNHEY and SVGEGT. CDR3 size: 14 residues. Trimming took 6 bases from V and 3 from J; bases not matched to a gene: 6. In DNA, the CDR3 is TGTGCCAGCAGCGACAGGGGGGTAAGCTACGAGCAGTACTTC. It yields the protein CASSDRGVSYEQYF.

This clonotype has a count of ten or more. The chain recombines TRBV7-6 with TRBJ2-3; TRBD2 agrees at 7 bases. From germline, CDR1 is SGHVS and CDR2 FNYEAQ. The CDR3 has 15 residues. The trim removed 5 bases at V and 4 bases at J, leaving 9 bases unmatched. The CDR3 protein is CASSGNPSGSDTQYF. The CDR3 DNA reads TGTGCCAGCAGCGGCAATCCTAGCGGATCAGATACGCAGTATTTT. Drawing the rest from reference TRBV7-6 and TRBJ2-3, the complete variable domain is GAGVSQSPRYKVTKRGQDVALRCDPISGHVSLYWYRQALGQGPEFLTYFNYEAQQDKSGLPNDRFSAERPEGSISTLTIQRTEQRDSAMYRCASSGNPSGSDTQYFGPGTRLTVL.

A word on this clonotype: A much more abundant neighbour one base away suggests this may be a read error. This chain joins TRBV20-1 and TRBJ2-3, with 7 nucleotides matching TRBD2. Germline-derived CDR1 and CDR2 are DFQATT and SNEGSKA (reference sequence). With 6 bases clipped from V and 2 bases from J, the junction kept 11 bases outside the gene matches. The CDR3 sequence is 15 residues long. The CDR3 DNA reads as TGCAGTGCCGAGAACCTAGCGGTAGCCACAGATACGCAGTATTTT. Translation gives CSAENLAVATDTQYF.

This clonotype was counted between two and nine times. The V gene is TRBV28, the J gene TRBJ1-5; D is perhaps TRBD1 (6 bases). The CDR3 runs 15 residues. Trimming removed 2 bases from V and 1 base from J, with 9 bases in between. The germline V gene encodes CDR1 MDHEN and CDR2 SYDVKM. CDR3 sequence reads: CASSLRRGSNQPQHF. Here the CDR3 DNA reads TGTGCCAGCAGTTTACGCAGGGGCAGCAATCAGCCCCAGCATTTT.

This clonotype was counted a single time. A read error may be the cause here, since a much bigger clone is one base away. The chain employs TRBV7-9 and TRBJ1-1; D remains ambiguous. CDR3 length: 13 residues. Germline-derived CDR1 and CDR2 are SEHNR and FQNEAQ (reference sequence). CDR3 protein: CASRLPMNTEAFF. CDR3 nucleotides: TGTGCCAGCCGCTTGCCGATGAACACTGAAGCTTTCTTT.

Comment on this clonotype: A much larger clone lies a single base off, so this may be a read error. V gene TRBV12-3 or TRBV12-4 combines with J gene TRBJ2-7, with 10 bases aligning to TRBD1. The CDR3 covers 14 residues. The CDR3 nucleotides are TGTGCCAGCAGTCAATCGGACAGGGGGAACGAGCGGTACTTC. It translates to CASSQSDRGNERYF.

Concerning this clonotype: Just one base apart from a much larger clone, this may be a read error. The chain combines TRBV14 with TRBJ2-1; tentatively, D is TRBD2 (7 bases). The J call may be in error: the DNA end matches TRBJ2-7 better. The CDR3 runs 16 residues. Per the germline V gene, CDR1 is SGHDN and CDR2 is FVKESK. CDR3 sequence (DNA): TGTGCCAGCAGCCAGAGGTTGGGGGGGGCCTACAATGAGCAGTACTTC. It translates to CASSQRLGGAYNEQYF.

This clonotype was found many times. The rearrangement uses TRBV12-3 or TRBV12-4 and TRBJ1-1; D unresolved. There are 13 residues in the CDR3. The V and J ends lost 7 bases and 0 bases respectively, with 9 bases between them. CDR3 sequence reads: CASKGRLNTEAFF. The DNA of the CDR3 is TGTGCCAGCAAAGGCAGGCTGAACACTGAAGCTTTCTTT.

The chain carries TRBV10-1 and TRBJ2-7; 9 nucleotides line up with TRBD1. V dropped 7 bases and J dropped 2; count of bases not matched to a gene: 9. Germline V gene sequence: CDR1 WNHNN, CDR2 SYGVQD (reference sequence). This CDR3 is 15 amino acids long. The CDR3 sequence is CASNPGQGLTYEQYF. The CDR3 DNA sequence: TGCGCCAGCAACCCCGGACAGGGGCTCACCTACGAGCAGTACTTC.

The sample holds many counts of this clonotype. The V call is TRBV29-1, the J call TRBJ2-7; 10 nucleotides match TRBD1. Trimming cost V 4 bases and J 3 bases; bases outside gene matches: 6. Germline V gives CDR1 SQVTM, CDR2 ANQGSEA. The CDR3 length is 14 residues. CDR3 sequence: CSVGDRGIDYEQYF. The DNA of the CDR3 is TGCAGCGTTGGGGACAGGGGCATTGACTACGAGCAGTACTTC.

As concerns this clonotype: This sequence may be a read error, since a much larger clone differs from it by one base. The chain links TRBV12-3 or TRBV12-4 to TRBJ1-2, with TRBD1 as a possible D gene (5 bases). The CDR3 spans 14 residues. Trimming pared 4 bases from V and 4 bases from J, leaving 13 bases between. The CDR3 bases are TGTGCCAGCAGTTGGGGACTGATTAGCTATGGCTACACCTTC. As protein: CASSWGLISYGYTF.

This clonotype was found many times. The rearrangement links TRBV29-1 to TRBJ2-7; TRBD1 agrees at 8 bases. The CDR3 extends over 13 amino acids. Germline-derived CDR1 and CDR2 are SQVTM and ANQGSEA. Trimming removed 5 bases from V and 3 bases from J; junction bases left unmatched: 6. Written as DNA, the CDR3 is TGCAGCGTTACCGGACAGGGCCTCTACGAGCAGTACTTC. It codes for CSVTGQGLYEQYF.

Of note for this clonotype: This clone may be a read error of a much larger clone one base away. The genes are TRBV4-1 and TRBJ2-7; 7 nucleotides align to TRBD1. CDR3 length equals 14 residues. CDR1 and CDR2 (germline): MGHRA, YSYEKL. CDR3 sequence (DNA): TGCACCAGCAGCCAAGATAGAGGGGGCAACGAGCAGTACTTC. Residues: CTSSQDRGGNEQYF.

As for this clonotype: This clone may be a read error of a much larger clone one base away. The gene calls are TRBV27 and TRBJ2-7; D is possibly TRBD2 (6 bases). Germline loops: CDR1 MNHEY, CDR2 SMNVEV (reference sequence). The CDR3 loop spans 12 amino acids. The CDR3 DNA reads TGTGCCCGCAGGAGGGGATCCTACGAGCAGTACTTC. It yields the protein CARRRGSYEQYF.

This clonotype has ten or more counts. CDR3 nucleotide sequence: TGTGCCAGCAGCTTAGGGACGGGGCCCAACGAGCAGTACTTC. Encoded protein: CASSLGTGPNEQYF. This chain uses TRBV7-9 with TRBJ2-7; D assignment may be TRBD1 or TRBD2 (5 bases each). V dropped 1 base and J dropped 5 bases, with 12 bases sitting between them. The CDR3 has 14 amino acids. Germline assignment: CDR1 SEHNR and CDR2 FQNEAQ (reference sequence).

There are a few counts of this clonotype. The chain is built from TRBV10-3 and TRBJ2-7; 11 positions match TRBD1. The CDR3 has 13 residues. Germline lookup yields CDR1 ENHRY and CDR2 SYGVKD. V shed 9 bases, J shed 5 bases, and the junction held 6 bases outside the gene matches. The CDR3 protein is CAIWTGGFNEQYF. CDR3 DNA: TGTGCCATTTGGACAGGGGGCTTCAACGAGCAGTACTTC.

This clonotype showed up many times. The rearrangement joins TRBV19 to TRBJ2-2; tentatively, D is TRBD1 or TRBD2 (6 bases each). This CDR3 region has 16 residues. V was cut by 3 bases and J by 6 bases, with 17 bases left in between. The germline V gene encodes CDR1 LNHDA and CDR2 SQIVND (reference sequence). CDR3 residues: CASSMRDTLGPGELFF. CDR3 nucleotide sequence: TGTGCCAGTAGTATGCGGGACACCCTAGGACCCGGGGAGCTGTTTTTT.

This chain links TRBV29-1 with TRBJ1-4, with TRBD1 matching over 7 bases. The trim removed 3 bases at V and 3 bases at J, leaving 7 bases unmatched. The germline V gene has CDR1 SQVTM and CDR2 ANQGSEA. The CDR3 has 15 residues. The CDR3 protein is CSVEVGQGANEKLFF. As DNA, the CDR3 is TGCAGCGTTGAGGTTGGCCAGGGGGCTAATGAAAAACTGTTTTTT.

This clonotype was recorded many times. The chain recombines TRBV19 with TRBJ1-4; D gene uncertain. V shed 5 bases and J shed 0 bases, with 13 bases lying between them. The CDR3 totals 16 residues. Germline assignment: CDR1 LNHDA and CDR2 SQIVND (reference sequence). The CDR3 loop is CASSVTRPPTNEKLFF. The CDR3, as DNA: TGTGCCAGTAGTGTGACGAGACCTCCAACTAATGAAAAACTGTTTTTT.

The chain recombines TRBV20-1 with TRBJ2-3, with 8 bases fitting TRBD1. The CDR3 runs to 16 residues. Germline CDR1 reads DFQATT; CDR2 reads SNEGSKA (reference sequence). V lost 5 bases and J lost 4; bases outside the gene matches: 14. The CDR3 loop is CSAGWGWSGGADTQYF. For the CDR3, the DNA is TGCAGTGCTGGGTGGGGTTGGTCAGGGGGCGCAGATACGCAGTATTTT.

Worth noting for this clonotype: This may arise from a read error, as a much more abundant clone is one base away. The chain is built from TRBV13 and TRBJ2-2; D might be TRBD2 (5 bases). This CDR3 comprises 15 residues. CDR1 and CDR2 (germline): PRHDT, FYEKMQ (reference sequence). This chain's CDR3 is CASSFFSSNTGEPFF. CDR3 DNA: TGTGCCAGCAGCTTTTTCAGTAGTAACACCGGGGAGCCGTTTTTT.

There are many counts of this clonotype. The chain employs TRBV28 and TRBJ2-3; unclear D gene. CDR1 and CDR2 from the germline V gene are MDHEN and SYDVKM. The germline V and J ends were trimmed by 5 bases and 2 bases, with 8 bases remaining between them. This CDR3 contains 13 residues. Here the CDR3 DNA reads TGTGCCAGCAGTAGCGAGAACACAGATACGCAGTATTTT. Translating gives CASSSENTDTQYF.

This clonotype was detected many times. The J gene is TRBJ2-7, the V gene TRBV5-6, with 7 positions matching TRBD1. This CDR3 spans 15 amino acids. Germline V CDR1 and CDR2: SGHDT, YYEEEE. V shed 2 bases, J shed 5 bases, and the junction held 10 bases outside the gene matches. Here the CDR3 reads CASSLGVTGNDEQYF. As DNA, the CDR3 is TGTGCCAGCAGCTTAGGGGTGACAGGGAACGACGAGCAGTACTTC.

This clonotype was seen only a few times. The chain joins TRBV6-4 to TRBJ2-1; 8 positions match TRBD1. Trimming at V came to 5 bases and at J to 0 bases, leaving 6 bases not matched to a gene. The germline V gene encodes CDR1 MRHNA and CDR2 SNTAGT. CDR3 size: 16 residues. This CDR3 reads CASSPTGVSSYNEQFF. For the CDR3, the DNA is TGTGCCAGCAGTCCGACAGGGGTAAGCTCCTACAATGAGCAGTTCTTC.

This clonotype was detected ten times or more. This rearrangement joins TRBV7-3 to TRBJ2-3; no definite D call. The germline V gene encodes CDR1 SGHTA and CDR2 FQGTGA. The V end was cut by 2 bases, the J end by 2 bases, with 8 bases between. The CDR3 totals 14 residues. CDR3 amino acids: CASSLLLNTDTQYF. The CDR3, as DNA: TGTGCCAGCAGCTTACTCCTTAACACAGATACGCAGTATTTT.

In its sample, this clonotype was seen many times. The chain links TRBV20-1 to TRBJ2-3; D is unresolved. The CDR3 spans 15 residues. With 0 bases removed from V and 6 bases from J, the gap between germline ends came to 16 bases. Germline values: CDR1 DFQATT, CDR2 SNEGSKA (reference sequence). The CDR3 sequence: CSARDSDGISDTQYF. Here the CDR3 DNA reads TGCAGTGCTAGAGATTCAGATGGTATATCGGATACGCAGTATTTT.

This clonotype was seen repeatedly, ten times or more. The J gene is TRBJ2-3, the V gene TRBV7-2, with D possibly TRBD2 on 5 matching bases. CDR3 size: 11 residues. Germline V gives CDR1 SGHTA, CDR2 FQGNSA. Trimming stripped 5 bases from V and 6 bases from J, with 6 bases between. In DNA form, the CDR3 reads TGTGCCAGCAGCGGAGGTGATACGCAGTATTTT. It codes for CASSGGDTQYF.

This clonotype was observed a single time. Given a much more abundant clone one base away, this may be a read error. The chain recombines TRBV6-5 with TRBJ2-7; D is tentatively TRBD1 or TRBD2 (5 bases each). The CDR3 covers 15 residues. Germline V gene lookup returns CDR1 MNHEY and CDR2 SVGAGI. This CDR3 reads CASITPRNSWDERYF. The CDR3 DNA reads TGTGCCAGCATTACCCCCCGTAACTCCTGGGACGAGCGGTACTTC.

This chain connects TRBV5-4 to TRBJ2-7; TRBD2 aligns across 11 bases. Germline V gene data show CDR1 as SGHNT and CDR2 as YYREEE (reference sequence). V was clipped by 4 bases and J by 5 bases; unmatched bases: 8. The CDR3 sequence is 15 residues long. CDR3 loop: CASSLGTSGGDEQYF. CDR3 nucleotide sequence: TGTGCCAGCAGCCTCGGCACTAGCGGGGGCGACGAGCAGTACTTC.